These 29 T cell receptor beta chains were all obtained from the same sample, sequenced in a study of CD8+CD57+ T cells in acquired aplastic anemia. TCR beta VDJ combinations and CDR3 sequences were profiled from genomic DNA. TCRdb independently ran MiXCR on the reads; one entry per CDR3 protein. The table shows about 110,000 distinct CDR3 sequences, with 50% to 65% occurring only once. The sample comprised sorted CD4+, CD8+, or CD8+CD57+ T cells (not recorded which) from PBMCs. Receptors originate from a human donor in good health, serving as a control.

This clonotype was seen only a few times. The germline gene is not matched at one end of the junction; a read error may be the cause. This sequence joins TRBV24-1 and TRBJ2-2; D unresolved. This CDR3 spans 12 amino acids. Germline V gene data show CDR1 as KGHDR and CDR2 as SFDVKD. CDR3 amino acids: CASSLSVGELFF. As DNA, the CDR3 is TGTGCCAGCAGTTTATCGGTCGGGGAGCTGTTTTTT.

The chain recombines TRBV20-1 with TRBJ2-3; D is perhaps TRBD1 (6 bases). Trimming removed 2 bases at V and 1 base at J, with 16 bases between. The CDR3 spans 16 residues. Germline lookup yields CDR1 DFQATT and CDR2 SNEGSKA (reference sequence). CDR3 DNA: TGCAGTGCTAGACCATTCCGGGACACCCGCACAGATACGCAGTATTTT. Its translation is CSARPFRDTRTDTQYF.

The chain employs TRBV4-1 and TRBJ1-1; D not certain. V lost 4 bases and J 1 base, leaving 22 bases between the germline ends. Germline V gene data show CDR1 as MGHRA and CDR2 as YSYEKL. CDR3 length: 18 residues. The CDR3 region has the DNA TGCGCCAGCAGCCCCGGGTCCGGGATTAAGACTGGGAACACTGAAGCTTTCTTT. It specifies CASSPGSGIKTGNTEAFF.

The chain joins TRBV2 to TRBJ2-3; no firm D call. Germline CDR1 reads SNHLY; CDR2 reads FYNNEI. The CDR3 is 12 amino acids. Trimming pared 6 bases from V and 6 bases from J, leaving 10 bases between. This chain's CDR3 is CASSQTWDTQYF. In DNA form, the CDR3 reads TGTGCCAGCAGCCAGACCTGGGATACGCAGTATTTT. Looking up the rest from reference TRBV2 and TRBJ2-3 gives the full variable domain: EPEVTQTPSHQVTQMGQEVILRCVPISNHLYFYWYRQILGQKVEFLVSFYNNEISEKSEIFDDQFSVERPDGSNFTLKIRSTKLEDSAMYFCASSQTWDTQYFGPGTRLTVL.

The chain is built from TRBV2 and TRBJ1-6, with a weak D call TRBD1 (5 bases). The germline V gene encodes CDR1 SNHLY and CDR2 FYNNEI. Deletions cut 8 bases from V and 0 bases from J, with 11 bases between. CDR3 size: 15 residues. The CDR3, as DNA: TGTGCCAGCGCTAGCGACAGCTCCTATAATTCACCCCTCCACTTT. Translation gives CASASDSSYNSPLHF.

This chain joins TRBV20-1 and TRBJ1-3; no clear D. The CDR3 length is 13 residues. Trimming cost V 6 bases and J 5 bases, with 14 bases left between them. Germline V gene data show CDR1 as DFQATT and CDR2 as SNEGSKA (reference sequence). The CDR3 region is CSANDINRNTIYF. CDR3 nucleotides: TGCAGTGCCAACGACATAAACAGAAACACCATATATTTT.

CDR3 coding DNA: TGTGCCAGCAGTTACGTTCCATACGAGCAGTACTTC. Translation: CASSYVPYEQYF. The chain employs TRBV6-5 and TRBJ2-7; the D is unclear. This CDR3 is 12 amino acids long. Between the trimmed V and J ends, which lost 2 bases and 4 bases, there was a span of 6 bases. Per the germline V gene, CDR1 is MNHEY and CDR2 is SVGAGI.

This rearrangement joins TRBV15 to TRBJ2-7; 7 bases line up with TRBD1. Germline V CDR1 and CDR2: LNHNV, YYDKDF (reference sequence). This CDR3 is built from 12 residues. CDR3 nucleotides: TGTGCAACCGGGACAGACTCCTACGAGCAGTACTTC. This sequence encodes CATGTDSYEQYF.

At least ten counts were recorded for this clonotype. This rearrangement joins TRBV27 to TRBJ1-1, with unresolved D. Germline V gives CDR1 MNHEY, CDR2 SMNVEV (reference sequence). V lost 2 bases to trimming and J lost 4 bases, with 8 bases between them. CDR3 length equals 13 residues. Written as DNA, the CDR3 is TGTGCCAGCAGTTTAGACGGATTCACTGAAGCTTTCTTT. Translating it yields CASSLDGFTEAFF.

The table lists this clonotype with a count of one. The CDR3 nucleotides are TGTGCCAGCAGCTGGGACAGGGGTGAGCAGTTCTTC. It encodes CASSWDRGEQFF. The rearrangement links TRBV7-9 to TRBJ2-1; 10 bases align to TRBD1. J was trimmed by 9 bases and V by 4 bases; bases with no gene match: 0. This CDR3 region has 12 residues. CDR1 and CDR2 (germline): SEHNR, FQNEAQ (reference sequence). The variable domain in full, with the rest retrieved from reference TRBV7-9 and TRBJ2-1, is DTGVSQNPRHKITKRGQNVTFRCDPISEHNRLYWYRQTLGQGPEFLTYFQNEAQLEKSRLLSDRFSAERPKGSFSTLEIQRTEQGDSAMYLCASSWDRGEQFFGPGTRLTVL.

The chain is built from TRBV7-2 and TRBJ2-3, with no clear D. Trimming took off 6 bases at V and 5 bases at J, with 6 bases between the two ends. The CDR3 is 11 residues long. Germline V lookup: CDR1 SGHTA, CDR2 FQGNSA. The DNA for the CDR3 is TGTGCCAGCAGTACCGGAGATACGCAGTATTTT. Encoded protein: CASSTGDTQYF.

For this clonotype: No conserved phenylalanine or tryptophan is present at the end of the CDR3, so a read error is the likely explanation. The chain joins TRBV12-3 or TRBV12-4 to TRBJ2-5; the D is unclear. The CDR3 sequence is 14 residues long. V lost 5 bases to trimming and J lost 1 base, with 11 bases between them. CDR3 protein: CASSPFPLQETQYL. In DNA form, the CDR3 reads TGTGCCAGCAGTCCCTTCCCACTCCAAGAGACCCAGTACCTC.

This clonotype was picked up many times. The rearrangement joins TRBV15 to TRBJ2-7, with D possibly being TRBD2 (6 bases). Germline V gene lookup returns CDR1 LNHNV and CDR2 YYDKDF (reference sequence). CDR3 length equals 15 residues. V was clipped by 2 bases and J by 3 bases, with 14 bases between them. The CDR3 region has the DNA TGTGCCACCAGCAGACAGGAGGAGGGGTTCTACGAGCAGTACTTC. It translates to CATSRQEEGFYEQYF.

This clonotype was seen at least ten times. The J gene is TRBJ2-5, the V gene TRBV11-2, with 11 positions matching TRBD2. Germline V gene lookup returns CDR1 SGHAT and CDR2 FQNNGV. V was pared by 5 bases and J by 1 base, with 6 bases of the junction left unmatched. The CDR3 loop spans 16 amino acids. CDR3: CASSPSSGGTQETQYF. In DNA form, the CDR3 reads TGTGCCAGCAGCCCCTCTAGCGGGGGGACCCAAGAGACCCAGTACTTC.

This chain links TRBV12-3 or TRBV12-4 with TRBJ2-1, with 16 bases that match TRBD2. This CDR3 has 15 residues. The ends lost 6 bases at V and 8 bases at J; junction bases unmatched: 4. Written as DNA, the CDR3 is TGTGCCAGCAGGGGGACTAGCGGGGGGGCCGATGAGCAGTTCTTC. Translated, it gives CASRGTSGGADEQFF.

The chain couples TRBV19 to TRBJ1-2, with 7 bases aligning to TRBD1. The V gene end was trimmed by 5 bases and the J gene end by 5 bases; junction bases not matched to a gene: 11. CDR3 length: 15 amino acids. CDR1 is LNHDA, CDR2 SQIVND, per germline (reference sequence). CDR3 sequence: CASSPKGAGAYGYTF. The CDR3 region has the DNA TGTGCCAGTAGTCCTAAGGGGGCGGGGGCTTATGGCTACACCTTC. Supplemented by reference TRBV19 and TRBJ1-2, the full variable domain reads DGGITQSPKYLFRKEGQNVTLSCEQNLNHDAMYWYRQDPGQGLRLIYYSQIVNDFQKGDIAEGYSVSREKKESFPLTVTSAQKNPTAFYLCASSPKGAGAYGYTFGSGTRLTVV.

The CDR3 DNA reads as TGTGCCAGCCTTGGAGGGAAGGGGCACAATGAGCAGTTCTTC. Residues: CASLGGKGHNEQFF. The V call is TRBV7-8, the J call TRBJ2-1; TRBD2 might be the D (6 bases). This CDR3 has 14 residues. The germline V gene has CDR1 SGHVS and CDR2 FQNEAQ. Trimming took off 8 bases at V and 5 bases at J, with 16 bases between the two ends.

This chain connects TRBV11-2 to TRBJ2-1; 9 bases agree with TRBD2. The V segment lost 1 base and the J segment 6 bases; nucleotides outside the gene matches: 10. In germline, CDR1 is SGHAT, CDR2 FQNNGV. The CDR3 is 17 residues long. CDR3 coding DNA: TGTGCCAGCAGCTTAGGGTTGGTAGCGGGAGCCCCCAATGAGCAGTTCTTC. Translated: CASSLGLVAGAPNEQFF.

This clonotype was recorded many times. The chain recombines TRBV6-5 with TRBJ2-7, with 7 bases identical to TRBD2. With 0 bases clipped from V and 1 base from J, the junction kept 6 bases outside the gene matches. The CDR3 is 16 amino acids. Germline CDR1 MNHEY, CDR2 SVGAGI. DNA for the CDR3: TGTGCCAGCAGTTACTCGAGCGGGGAGCGGTCCTACGAGCAGTACTTC. It encodes CASSYSSGERSYEQYF.

V usage is TRBV15 and J usage is TRBJ1-2; no firm D call. Trimming pared 1 base from V and 3 bases from J, leaving 9 bases between. The CDR3 length is 14 residues. Germline CDR1 and CDR2: LNHNV and YYDKDF (reference sequence). In nucleotides, the CDR3 is TGTGCCACCAGCAGAGTTGAGAGCTACTATGGCTACACCTTC. As protein: CATSRVESYYGYTF.

V and J are TRBV15 and TRBJ1-2; no definite D call. The CDR3 is 14 residues long. Trimming pared 0 bases from V and 2 bases from J, leaving 7 bases between. Germline V gives CDR1 LNHNV, CDR2 YYDKDF (reference sequence). CDR3 region: CATSRERGNYGYTF. In DNA, the CDR3 is TGTGCCACCAGCAGAGAAAGAGGGAACTATGGCTACACCTTC. The variable domain in full, completed from reference TRBV15 and TRBJ1-2, reads DAMVIQNPRYQVTQFGKPVTLSCSQTLNHNVMYWYQQKSSQAPKLLFHYYDKDFNNEADTPDNFQSRRPNTSFCFLDIRSPGLGDTAMYLCATSRERGNYGYTFGSGTRLTVV.

V usage is TRBV7-6 and J usage is TRBJ2-5; D unresolved. Looked up from germline, CDR1 is SGHVS and CDR2 is FNYEAQ. The V end was cut by 3 bases, the J end by 5 bases, with 7 bases between. This CDR3 region has 12 residues. CDR3 residues: CASSFPGETQYF. In nucleotides, the CDR3 is TGTGCCAGCAGCTTCCCTGGCGAGACCCAGTACTTC.

The chain links TRBV20-1 to TRBJ1-1; D unclear. The CDR3 runs 16 residues. Trimming stripped 3 bases from V and 4 bases from J, with 21 bases between. The V gene's germline CDR1 is DFQATT and CDR2 SNEGSKA (reference sequence). CDR3 in amino acids: CSASDWGAREGTEAFF. The CDR3 bases are TGCAGTGCTAGCGACTGGGGAGCCAGAGAGGGCACTGAAGCTTTCTTT.

The chain has TRBV11-2 and TRBJ2-5; 13 nucleotides line up with TRBD2. The germline V gene encodes CDR1 SGHAT and CDR2 FQNNGV. The CDR3 has 19 amino acids. The junction had 11 bases not matched to a gene; V was cut back by 2 bases and J by 2 bases. CDR3 amino acids: CASSLTGFTLAGGQETQYF. The CDR3 nucleotides are TGTGCCAGCAGCTTAACCGGGTTCACACTAGCGGGGGGGCAAGAGACCCAGTACTTC.

This clonotype was detected a few times. V and J are TRBV4-3 and TRBJ2-2; 8 nucleotides agree with TRBD1. V shed 0 bases and J 4 bases; nucleotides not matched to a gene: 4. CDR1 is LGHNA and CDR2 is YSLEER in the germline V gene. This CDR3 has 16 residues. CDR3 DNA: TGCGCCAGCAGCCAAGATCGGCAGGGGGCCACCGGGGAGCTGTTTTTT. It translates to CASSQDRQGATGELFF.

This clonotype showed up many times. The V gene is TRBV10-1, the J gene TRBJ2-2; D not certain. The CDR3 totals 13 residues. The V gene's germline CDR1 is WNHNN and CDR2 SYGVQD (reference sequence). The ends were cut back, 7 bases at V and 1 base at J, with 7 bases in the middle. The CDR3 DNA reads TGCGCCAGCAAGGCAGAGAACACCGGGGAGCTGTTTTTT. This translates into CASKAENTGELFF.

Details on this clonotype: A read error may explain this, as a much larger clone is one base away. Likely a read error: the CDR3 ends without its conserved phenylalanine or tryptophan. The rearrangement uses TRBV29-1 and TRBJ2-2; possible D gene TRBD1, 5 bases. Germline assignment: CDR1 SQVTM and CDR2 ANQGSEA. V lost 0 bases and J 1 base, leaving 9 bases between the germline ends. The CDR3 spans 15 residues. DNA for the CDR3: TGCAGCGTTGAAGATGTCGGACAGAACACCGGGGAGCTGTTTCTT. Translating it yields CSVEDVGQNTGELFL.

The chain carries TRBV12-3 or TRBV12-4 and TRBJ2-3; tentatively, D is TRBD1 (6 bases). Trimming took off 5 bases at V and 2 bases at J, with 8 bases between the two ends. This CDR3 comprises 13 residues. Written as DNA, the CDR3 is TGTGCCAGCAGTGACAGGTACACAGATACGCAGTATTTT. This sequence encodes CASSDRYTDTQYF.

The rearrangement links TRBV10-3 to TRBJ1-2; unclear D gene. Germline assignment: CDR1 ENHRY and CDR2 SYGVKD. This CDR3 has 17 residues. V was shortened by 2 bases and J by 4 bases, with 20 bases between the two germline ends. The CDR3 spells CAISEPLPGQVGYGYTF. CDR3 nucleotides: TGTGCCATCAGTGAGCCTCTTCCTGGGCAGGTGGGCTATGGCTACACCTTC.